This T cell receptor (beta chain) was sequenced during a study of CD4+ T cells in melanoma (dated by TCRdb to 2021 to 2024). Regarding the complete study: Neoantigen-specific CD4+ T cells in human melanoma were what the study investigated.

Summary of the overall study and its limitations: Neoantigen-specific CD4+ T cells were reported to be correlated with the function of CD8+ T cells, macrophages and B cells. Diverse differentiation states were reported to be shown by neoantigen-specific CD4+ T cells in melanoma.

Donors were patients with melanoma. This clone was counted ten times or more. The antigen this receptor binds is unknown. Within one base of it there is no much larger clone, and no base qualities were kept. Library preparation was by the immunoSEQ multiplex PCR assay. The clones in this table, taken by TCRdb from immuneACCESS, are in-frame only. Not every clone is retained; where verified, under half of the shortfall comes from an unresolved V gene, and the cause of the rest is unknown. The table for this sample lists about 55,000 clones; about 72% of them were counted only once. Clones ranked in the top ten supply 4.8% of the sample. Measured from the cysteine to the phenylalanine, the CDR3 is 17 residues long. The entry retains the CDR3 DNA only, 51 bases that are in frame from base 1. CDR1 PRHDT and CDR2 FYEKMQ are derived from the germline V gene (reference sequence). The germline ends are 22 bases apart after V is trimmed by 7 bases and J by 2 bases.

Sample: tumor tissue. The chain joins TRBV13 to TRBJ2-3; TRBD2 is a weak D gene call, 6 bases matching. The TCR originated in a human donor with melanoma. For the CDR3, the sequence is CASTTRLAGSSTDTQYF. In nucleotides, the sequence is TGTGCCAGCACCACCCGCCTTGCGGGGTCCTCCACAGATACGCAGTATTTT.